This T cell receptor (beta chain) was recorded in a study of T cell repertoires in cytomegalovirus infection. Study summary: The public TCR beta signatures pointed to both CMV infection and matching HLA type.

One entry per CDR3 protein results from TCRdb running MiXCR on the reads. There are 140,000 to 150,000 distinct CDR3 sequences in the sample; around 30% occur only once, and roughly half lies in the top ten. As to this clonotype: Antigen: not known.

Findings and limits, study-wide: Cumulative frequency of public TCR beta families picked out carriers of CMV plus the relevant HLA.

The sequencing here drew on CD8+ T cells from cultured PBMCs, taken from culture after CMV antigen stimulation. The receptor was isolated from a human donor in good health (CMV status not recorded). Some clones in this sample may be carry-over from other donors' samples.

The CDR3 coding sequence is TGTGCCAGTAGTATAGATGATCGCCCAGGGTACAATGAGCAGTTCTTC. This codes for CASSIDDRPGYNEQFF. V gene TRBV19 combines with J gene TRBJ2-1; D possibly corresponds to TRBD1 (5 bases). Trimming removed 0 bases from V and 4 bases from J, with 13 bases in between. Per the germline V gene, CDR1 is LNHDA and CDR2 is SQIVND (reference sequence). The CDR3 length is 16 residues.